These T cell receptor beta chains were read from a single sample in a study of T-cell memory formation after mild COVID-19. Using its own MiXCR run on the 5' RACE reads, TCRdb lists one record per CDR3 protein. Here the sample spans 470,000 or so distinct CDR3 sequences, 20% being singletons. Sequences were obtained from PBMCs or a T cell subset sorted from them (not recorded which). The receptors stem from an adult woman who had mild COVID-19 (a few samples of this study predate the infection). Cell type and time point are not known. The CDR3 runs from the conserved cysteine through the conserved F or W. Fields, in order: D gene, V gene, J gene, clone size, CDR3 protein, CDR3 DNA. A D gene is named only where the DNA matches it firmly. The listing skips clone size in some rows; elsewhere it reads once, few, many or a size class.

-	TRBV20-1	TRBJ2-1	many	CSATPDFSQRYYNEQFF	TGCAGTGCTACGCCCGATTTTAGCCAGCGATACTACAATGAGCAGTTCTTC
-	TRBV4-2	TRBJ1-2	few	CASSPPLDSYGYTF	TGTGCCAGCAGCCCCCCATTAGACTCCTATGGCTACACCTTC
TRBD2	TRBV12-3/TRBV12-4	TRBJ2-2	-	CASSSWEREERAGELFF	TGTGCCAGCAGCTCTTGGGAGCGGGAGGAAAGGGCCGGGGAGCTGTTTTTT
TRBD2	TRBV14	TRBJ2-3	-	CASSHSVGLARTDTQYF	TGTGCCAGCAGCCATAGTGTGGGACTAGCCCGCACAGATACGCAGTATTTT
-	TRBV27	TRBJ2-1	few	CASSYEGSSYNEQFF	TGTGCCAGCAGTTATGAGGGAAGCTCCTACAATGAGCAGTTCTTC
-	TRBV29-1	TRBJ1-1	-	CSVVGDLNTEAFF	TGCAGCGTTGTTGGGGATTTGAACACTGAAGCTTTCTTT
-	TRBV12-3/TRBV12-4	TRBJ1-4	-	CASSLRRDNEKLFF	TGTGCCAGCAGTTTACGACGGGATAATGAAAAACTGTTTTTT
TRBD1	TRBV9	TRBJ1-6	-	CASSEGQSENSPLHF	TGTGCCAGCAGCGAGGGACAGTCGGAGAATTCACCCCTCCACTTT
-	TRBV29-1	TRBJ2-1	few	CSVEPSRDEQFF	TGCAGCGTTGAACCGTCTCGTGATGAGCAGTTCTTC
-	TRBV7-3	TRBJ2-3	few	CASSLGGHLRDTQYF	TGTGCCAGCAGCTTAGGGGGGCATTTGAGAGATACGCAGTATTTT
TRBD2	TRBV10-3	TRBJ2-1	few	CAISESTSGAYSPYNEQFF	TGTGCCATCAGTGAGTCGACTAGCGGGGCCTACTCCCCCTACAATGAGCAGTTCTTC
-	TRBV7-9	TRBJ1-1	few	CAGGKGMGTEAFF	TGTGCCGGTGGCAAGGGGATGGGTACTGAAGCTTTCTTT
-	TRBV15	TRBJ2-7	many	CATSSLRGSYEQYF	TGTGCCACCAGCAGTCTCAGGGGATCCTACGAGCAGTACTTC
TRBD1	TRBV29-1	TRBJ2-7	-	CSVEALLETGLTYEQYF	TGCAGCGTTGAAGCCCTCCTTGAGACAGGGTTAACCTACGAGCAGTACTTC
-	TRBV20-1	TRBJ2-7	-	CSASRDPITYEQYF	TGCAGTGCTAGCCGGGACCCCATCACTTACGAGCAGTACTTC
-	TRBV9	TRBJ1-2	-	CASSGGGHRFYGYTF	TGTGCCAGCAGCGGGGGGGGACACCGCTTCTATGGCTACACCTTC
TRBD2	TRBV20-1	TRBJ2-2	many	CSASYSGGANTGELFF	TGCAGTGCTTCTTATAGCGGGGGGGCGAACACCGGGGAGCTGTTTTTT
-	TRBV7-9	TRBJ2-5	few	CASSKPGTTRETQYF	TGTGCCAGCAGCAAACCCGGGACAACTAGGGAGACCCAGTACTTC
TRBD1	TRBV6-4	TRBJ2-2	many	CASSLDRGETGELFF	TGTGCCAGCAGTCTTGACAGGGGAGAGACCGGGGAGCTGTTTTTT
-	TRBV5-1	TRBJ2-2	-	CASSYSLGELFF	TGCGCCAGCAGCTATTCGTTGGGGGAGCTGTTTTTT
TRBD1	TRBV12-3/TRBV12-4	TRBJ1-2	few	CASSFSGQGATYTF	TGTGCCAGCAGTTTTTCTGGACAGGGGGCAACCTACACCTTC
-	TRBV7-2	TRBJ2-3	-	CASSLVSSTQYF	TGTGCCAGCAGCTTAGTTTCCAGTACGCAGTATTTT
TRBD1	TRBV14	TRBJ2-1	few	CASSQLGTVSYNEQFF	TGTGCCAGCAGCCAGCTCGGGACAGTTTCCTACAATGAGCAGTTCTTC
TRBD1	TRBV4-1	TRBJ2-7	-	CASSQVTGAVYEQYF	TGCGCCAGCAGCCAAGTCACAGGGGCAGTCTACGAGCAGTACTTC
-	TRBV30	TRBJ1-2	few	CAWSGAGYYGYTF	TGTGCCTGGAGTGGAGCAGGGTACTATGGCTACACCTTC
-	TRBV7-9	TRBJ1-5	-	CASSPEEGYQPQHF	TGTGCCAGCAGCCCGGAAGAGGGGTATCAGCCCCAGCATTTT
-	TRBV24-1	TRBJ1-5	few	CATSDPYSNQPQHF	TGTGCCACCAGTGATCCCTATAGCAATCAGCCCCAGCATTTT
-	TRBV7-9	TRBJ2-1	-	CASSPTGMHSYNEQFF	TGTGCCAGCAGCCCCACGGGCATGCACTCCTACAATGAGCAGTTCTTC
-	TRBV2	TRBJ1-1	few	CASREQWNTEAFF	TGTGCCAGCAGGGAACAATGGAACACTGAAGCTTTCTTT
-	TRBV5-1	TRBJ2-2	few	CASSLYGTGELFF	TGCGCCAGCAGCTTGTATGGTACCGGGGAGCTGTTTTTT
-	TRBV7-8	TRBJ2-1	-	CASSSRLANEQFF	TGTGCCAGCAGTTCGAGGCTGGCCAATGAGCAGTTCTTC
-	TRBV25-1	TRBJ1-2	-	CASSEGQGGYYGYTF	TGTGCCAGCAGTGAAGGGCAGGGCGGGTACTATGGCTACACCTTC
-	TRBV7-8	TRBJ2-1	-	CASSSSYGTAERNEQFF	TGTGCCAGCAGCTCCTCTTATGGGACGGCGGAACGGAATGAGCAGTTCTTC
-	TRBV11-3	TRBJ2-7	-	CASSSLLESRDPYEQYF	TGTGCCAGCAGCTCCCTACTAGAGTCCAGGGACCCCTACGAGCAGTACTTC
-	TRBV7-6	TRBJ1-3	-	CASSSLSSHLSGNTIYF	TGTGCCAGCAGCTCCCTTTCGAGCCACCTCTCTGGAAACACCATATATTTT
-	TRBV5-1	TRBJ2-5	-	CASRAGFGETQYF	TGCGCCAGCAGAGCAGGGTTTGGAGAGACCCAGTACTTC
TRBD2	TRBV20-1	TRBJ2-5	-	CSASTSGRAGRKTQYF	TGCAGTGCTTCGACTAGCGGGAGGGCCGGGAGAAAGACCCAGTACTTC
TRBD1	TRBV9	TRBJ2-7	-	CASSSDRGLSYEQYF	TGTGCCAGCAGCTCCGACAGGGGCCTCTCCTACGAGCAGTACTTC
-	TRBV7-9	TRBJ2-7	few	CASSLASAVEQYF	TGTGCCAGCAGCTTAGCATCGGCAGTCGAGCAGTACTTC
-	TRBV4-3	TRBJ2-1	many	CASSAGTHSYNEQFF	TGCGCCAGCAGCGCCGGGACGCACTCCTACAATGAGCAGTTCTTC
-	TRBV11-3	TRBJ2-5	-	CASSLGEEETQYF	TGTGCCAGCAGCTTAGGGGAGGAAGAGACCCAGTACTTC
TRBD1	TRBV24-1	TRBJ2-1	-	CATSDLGLDRENEQFF	TGTGCCACCAGTGATCTAGGCTTGGACAGGGAAAATGAGCAGTTCTTC
-	TRBV29-1	TRBJ2-6	-	CSVVLPGPGANVLTF	TGCAGCGTTGTACTTCCGGGACCTGGGGCCAACGTCCTGACTTTC
-	TRBV6-1	TRBJ2-3	-	CASSDRPTITDTQYF	TGTGCCAGCAGTGACCGGCCTACCATCACAGATACGCAGTATTTT